Below are 4 T cell receptor beta chains sequenced from a single sample in a study of blood T cell repertoires in COVID-19. Sequencing was performed with immunoSEQ multiplex PCR; in TCRdb, only in-frame clones are kept and a portion is missing. The data contain about 55,000 clones, approximately 82% of them singletons. The sequenced sample consisted of peripheral blood. The receptors come from a human donor in a cohort sampled during active or convalescent COVID-19.

This chain joins TRBV5-1 and TRBJ2-7; 11 bases are a match to TRBD2. Germline loops: CDR1 SGHRS, CDR2 YFSETQ. The CDR3 runs 16 residues. Losses at the gene ends were 5 bases for V and 5 bases for J; bases not matched to a gene: 12. The CDR3 DNA sequence: TGCGCCAGCAGACTTTTGGCTAGCGGGGGGAACAACGAGCAGTACTTC. Translated: CASRLLASGGNNEQYF.

The gene calls are TRBV12-5 and TRBJ1-5, with D unclear. Trimming left V 6 bases short and J 11 bases short, with 26 bases between. The germline gives CDR1 LGHNT, CDR2 FRNRAP. The CDR3 is 16 amino acids. The CDR3 reads CASGSTEGIPAGTQHF. As DNA, the CDR3 is TGTGCTAGTGGCTCAACCGAGGGTATACCCGCAGGAACCCAGCATTTT.

The CDR3 spells CASSQDFGTANTGELFF. CDR3 coding DNA: TGCGCCAGCAGCCAAGATTTTGGGACAGCCAACACCGGGGAGCTGTTTTTT. The chain joins TRBV4-1 to TRBJ2-2, with TRBD1 identical over 7 bases. The CDR3 extends over 17 amino acids. The V gene's germline CDR1 is MGHRA and CDR2 YSYEKL. V lost 0 bases to trimming and J lost 2 bases; unmatched junction nucleotides: 6.

The V gene is TRBV7-8, the J gene TRBJ1-2; D gene uncertain. V shed 1 base and J shed 6 bases, with 9 bases lying between them. Germline V gene data show CDR1 as SGHVS and CDR2 as FQNEAQ. CDR3 size: 13 residues. Here the CDR3 reads CASSLGRLDGYTF. The CDR3 coding sequence is TGTGCCAGCAGCTTAGGCAGGTTAGATGGCTACACCTTC. The entire variable domain, with the rest obtained from reference TRBV7-8 and TRBJ1-2, is as follows: GAGVSQSPRYKVAKRGQDVALRCDPISGHVSLFWYQQALGQGPEFLTYFQNEAQLDKSGLPSDRFFAERPEGSVSTLKIQRTQQEDSAVYLCASSLGRLDGYTFGSGTRLTVV.